The clone carrying this T cell receptor beta chain was seen just once. What it recognizes is unknown. Losses at the gene ends were 2 bases for V and 2 bases for J; bases not matched to a gene: 2. This CDR3 has 14 residues. CDR1 is MGHRA, CDR2 YSYEKL, per germline. TCRdb used MiXCR to reprocess the 5' RACE reads, holding one entry per CDR3 protein. The table has 700,000 to 950,000 distinct CDR3 sequences, 10% to 15% seen once. This specimen belongs to a study of identical twins. Study-level points and caveats: Researchers reported excess low generation probability among twin-shared out-of-frame alpha sequences.

The data also belong to a second study, concerning yellow fever vaccine responses in identical twins.

The sequence was collected from a woman aged 18-29 years in good health. The sample was PBMCs. The gene calls are TRBV4-1 and TRBJ2-5; 7 bases fit TRBD2. The CDR3 DNA is TGCGCCAGCAGCCAACTTAGCGGGCAAGAGACCCAGTACTTC. This translates into CASSQLSGQETQYF.